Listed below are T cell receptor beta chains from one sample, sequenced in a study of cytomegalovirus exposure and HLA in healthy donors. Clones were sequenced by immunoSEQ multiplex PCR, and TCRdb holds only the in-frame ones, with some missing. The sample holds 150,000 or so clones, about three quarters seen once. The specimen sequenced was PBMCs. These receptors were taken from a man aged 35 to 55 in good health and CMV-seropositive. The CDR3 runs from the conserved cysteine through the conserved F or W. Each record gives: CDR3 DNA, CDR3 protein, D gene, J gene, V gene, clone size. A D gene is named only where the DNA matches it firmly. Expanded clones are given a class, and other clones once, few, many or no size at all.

TGTGCCACCAGCAGAGCGACAGGCCACTACGAGCAGTACTTC,CATSRATGHYEQYF,NA,TRBJ2-7,TRBV15,NA
TGCGCCAGCAGCTTGGTGGCGGGGGTAGAGACCCAGTACTTC,CASSLVAGVETQYF,TRBD2,TRBJ2-5,TRBV5-1,NA
TGTGCCAGCAGTCCGGGACAGGGGTTATACGAGCAGTACTTC,CASSPGQGLYEQYF,TRBD1,TRBJ2-7,TRBV28,NA
TGTGTCAGCAGCGCACAGGGGGCGCGAACTGAAGCTTTCTTT,CVSSAQGARTEAFF,TRBD1,TRBJ1-1,TRBV5-4,NA
TGTGCCAGCTCCCCTACCGACAGGGTTCATCCCTACGAGCAGTACTTC,CASSPTDRVHPYEQYF,TRBD1,TRBJ2-7,TRBV18,NA
TGCGTCGTCGGGACAGGGTATGAAAAACTGTTTTTT,CVVGTGYEKLFF,TRBD1,TRBJ1-4,TRBV28,once
TGCGCCAGCAGCCAAGGGGGGCAGGGTCGGGATACGCAGTATTTT,CASSQGGQGRDTQYF,NA,TRBJ2-3,TRBV4-3,NA
TGTGCCACCAGCAGAGTACCGGGACAGCTAGAATTC,CATSRVPGQLEF,TRBD1,TRBJ2-7,TRBV15,few
TGTGCCAGCAGCTTAGTCTCTTCCTACAATGAGCAGTTCTTC,CASSLVSSYNEQFF,NA,TRBJ2-1,TRBV7-9,NA
TGTGCCAGTAGTATTTCGGACAGTTACTATGGCTACACCTTC,CASSISDSYYGYTF,NA,TRBJ1-2,TRBV19,NA
TGTGCCAGCAGTTACTCGATACACAGCGGGGAGACCCAGTACTTC,CASSYSIHSGETQYF,NA,TRBJ2-5,TRBV6-6,NA
TGCGCCAGCAGCTCCACTCTGAACACTGAAGCTTTCTTT,CASSSTLNTEAFF,NA,TRBJ1-1,TRBV5-1,NA
TGTGCCAGCAGCTGGGGGGGGTACACTGAAGCTTTCTTT,CASSWGGYTEAFF,NA,TRBJ1-1,TRBV7-2,NA
TGTGCCAGCAACCTTAGCGGAACGGGGACCCAGTACTTC,CASNLSGTGTQYF,NA,TRBJ2-5,TRBV27,NA
TGTGCCAGCAGCTCTAGACTAGCGGGAACCGGGGAGCTGTTTTTT,CASSSRLAGTGELFF,TRBD2,TRBJ2-2,TRBV7-2,NA
TGTGCCACCAGCAGCAGAGAAAAACTGTTTTTT,CATSSREKLFF,NA,TRBJ1-4,TRBV15,NA
TGTGCCAGCAGTGGGCAGGGGCTAAAGCCCCAGCATTTT,CASSGQGLKPQHF,NA,TRBJ1-5,TRBV2,NA
TGTGCCAGCACTCGAGACACTGAAGCTTTCTTT,CASTRDTEAFF,NA,TRBJ1-1,TRBV28,NA
TGTGCCTGGAATCTAGTACTTCAGACTGAAGCTTTCTTT,CAWNLVLQTEAFF,NA,TRBJ1-1,TRBV30,once
TGTGCCAGCACCGTACACAGTGTCCGAAAGGAAAAACTGTTTTTT,CASTVHSVRKEKLFF,NA,TRBJ1-4,TRBV14,NA
TGTGCCAGCAGCTTGCCCGTTTACAATGAGCAGTTCTTC,CASSLPVYNEQFF,NA,TRBJ2-1,TRBV5-4,NA
TGCACCAGCTTGACGAAGAGTCCTAGCGGGTCCAGGAACCAAGAGACCCAGTACTTC,CTSLTKSPSGSRNQETQYF,NA,TRBJ2-5,TRBV1,NA
TGCAGCGTTGAGCGGGGCAGCAACTATGGCTACACCTTC,CSVERGSNYGYTF,NA,TRBJ1-2,TRBV29-1,NA
TGTGCCAGCAGCCAAGTGGGTAGCGGGATCTACACAGATACGCAGTATTTT,CASSQVGSGIYTDTQYF,TRBD2,TRBJ2-3,TRBV14,NA
TGTGCCAGTAGTTTCGGGAGGGCCCCAGATACGCAGTATTTT,CASSFGRAPDTQYF,TRBD2,TRBJ2-3,TRBV19,NA
TGTGCCATCGGTGCAGGGATGATCGTGAACACTGAAGCTTTCTTT,CAIGAGMIVNTEAFF,NA,TRBJ1-1,TRBV10-3,few
TGTGCCAGCAGTGATGCTGGGGCCAACGGCCTGACTTTC,CASSDAGANGLTF,NA,TRBJ2-6,TRBV11-3,NA
TGTGCCAGCAGCCAACAGGGGTACTATGGCTACACCTTC,CASSQQGYYGYTF,NA,TRBJ1-2,TRBV14,NA
TGCGCCAGCAGCCCCGGTTGGCAAGAGACCCAGTACTTC,CASSPGWQETQYF,NA,TRBJ2-5,TRBV5-1,NA
TGTGCCAGCTCCCCTAGCGGAGAAAACATTCAGTACTTC,CASSPSGENIQYF,TRBD2,TRBJ2-4,TRBV6-6,NA
TGCAGCGTTGAAGTTGAGCGGGTGTCCACTGAAGCTTTCTTT,CSVEVERVSTEAFF,NA,TRBJ1-1,TRBV29-1,NA
TGTGCCACCTCAAAAGCGATCAGTTCCGTCACAGATACGCAGTATTTT,CATSKAISSVTDTQYF,NA,TRBJ2-3,TRBV15,few
TGTGCCAGCAGCCGCCAGGGACAGGGGATCTACAATGAGCAGTTCTTC,CASSRQGQGIYNEQFF,TRBD1,TRBJ2-1,TRBV4-2,NA
TGTGCCAGCAGCGCCCCGGGACAGGGTCGAGAGCAGTACTTC,CASSAPGQGREQYF,TRBD1,TRBJ2-7,TRBV6-6,NA
TGTGCCAGCAGTTTAGCACAGGGAGACTATGGCTACACCTTC,CASSLAQGDYGYTF,NA,TRBJ1-2,TRBV27,NA
TGTGCCAGCAGCGTAGGAGCGGGCGTTACAGATACGCAGTATTTT,CASSVGAGVTDTQYF,NA,TRBJ2-3,TRBV9,few
TGTGCCAGCAGTGTGGACAGGGGGCCAACTAACTATGGCTACACCTTC,CASSVDRGPTNYGYTF,TRBD1,TRBJ1-2,TRBV2,NA
TGTGCCACCAGCAGAGAGGCTGGCAGGCACTCTGGAAACACCATATATTTT,CATSREAGRHSGNTIYF,NA,TRBJ1-3,TRBV15,NA
TGCGCCAGCAGCCTAAGGGGGGGGGAGATCGGGGAGCTGTTTTTT,CASSLRGGEIGELFF,NA,TRBJ2-2,TRBV4-1,NA
TGCGCCAGCAGCTTGGGGGTAGCGGGCGACTACGAGCAGTACTTC,CASSLGVAGDYEQYF,TRBD2,TRBJ2-7,TRBV5-1,NA
TGTGCCAGCAGTTACGCGGGAGCTGACTACAATGAGCAGTTCTTC,CASSYAGADYNEQFF,TRBD2,TRBJ2-1,TRBV6-5,NA